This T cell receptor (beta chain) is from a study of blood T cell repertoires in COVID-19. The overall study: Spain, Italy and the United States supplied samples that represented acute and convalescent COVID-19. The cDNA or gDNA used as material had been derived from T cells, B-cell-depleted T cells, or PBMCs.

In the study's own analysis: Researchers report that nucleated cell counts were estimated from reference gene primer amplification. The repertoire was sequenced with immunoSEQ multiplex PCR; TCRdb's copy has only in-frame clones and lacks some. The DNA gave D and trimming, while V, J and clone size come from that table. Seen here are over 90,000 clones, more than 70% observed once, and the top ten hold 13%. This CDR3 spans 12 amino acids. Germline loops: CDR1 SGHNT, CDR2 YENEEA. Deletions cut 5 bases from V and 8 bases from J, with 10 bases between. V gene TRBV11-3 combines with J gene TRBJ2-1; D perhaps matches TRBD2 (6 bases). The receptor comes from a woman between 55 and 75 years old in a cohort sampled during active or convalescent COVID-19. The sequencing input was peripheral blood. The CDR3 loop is CASSLLAHEQFF. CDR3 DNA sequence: TGTGCCAGCAGCCTACTAGCACATGAGCAGTTCTTC.